This TCR beta chain was captured in a study of T cells expressing NK-cell markers. The TCR beta cDNA came from 5'RACE template switching with UMIs. Reanalyzing the 5' RACE reads, TCRdb keeps one entry per CDR3 protein, without DNA. The ten most abundant clones cover 3% to 4.5% of a sample with hundreds of thousands of distinct CDR3 sequences. Sequencing was carried out using blood T cells: a sorted CD56 or NKG2C T cell subset, CD4+ or CD8+ T cells, or bulk PBMC T cells (not recorded which). The TCR originated in a man aged 18 to 30 in good health.

The CDR3 here is CASSGAPPEQFF. The V call is TRBV9, the J call TRBJ2-1; the TRBD1 assignment by TCRdb is unverifiable without DNA. Germline CDR1 reads SGDLS; CDR2 reads YYNGEE. The length of the CDR3 is 12 residues.